This T cell receptor beta chain was documented in a study of shared clonotypes between healthy human individuals. The germline V gene has CDR1 SNHLY and CDR2 FYNNEI. The CDR3 runs 16 residues. Between the trimmed V and J ends, which lost 2 bases and 1 base, there was a span of 13 bases. Here immunoSEQ multiplex PCR was the method, and the copy in TCRdb shows in-frame clones only, minus some. The sample has 2 million to 2.5 million clones; 90% to 96% are singletons. The specimen was naive CD4+ T cells sorted from blood. Subset described: CD45RA+ positively selected. The rearrangement links TRBV2 to TRBJ2-3; D is perhaps TRBD1 or TRBD2 (5 bases each). The origin of this receptor is a man aged 18 to 35 in good health. DNA of the CDR3: TGTGCCAGCAGTGAAATCGGGGCTCTGGGCACAGATACGCAGTATTTT. Its translation is CASSEIGALGTDTQYF. Together with reference TRBV2 and TRBJ2-3, the CDR3 gives the full variable domain: EPEVTQTPSHQVTQMGQEVILRCVPISNHLYFYWYRQILGQKVEFLVSFYNNEISEKSEIFDDQFSVERPDGSNFTLKIRSTKLEDSAMYFCASSEIGALGTDTQYFGPGTRLTVL.